This T cell receptor (beta chain) was identified during a study of blood T cells in healthy people across ages. The donors, healthy Caucasians from Russia, were aged roughly 6 to 95. This clonotype showed up just a few times. Its target is unknown. The germline V and J ends were trimmed by 2 bases and 4 bases, with 14 bases remaining between them. CDR3 length: 15 residues. Germline CDR1 and CDR2: MNHEY and SVGAGI. Study conclusions and caveats: Samples with more naive T cells showed higher observed beta diversity.

Alongside a J-beta primer mix, a sample-barcoded 5' primer served in a second PCR lasting about 6 to 12 cycles. In TCRdb, the 5' RACE reads were re-called with MiXCR into one record per CDR3 protein. The sample consists of 650,000 to 1,000,000 distinct CDR3 sequences, around 34% of them appearing once. This receptor was obtained from a man aged 18-30 years in good health. Sequencing used blood. The rearrangement links TRBV6-5 to TRBJ1-2; a possible D gene is TRBD1 (6 bases). CDR3 in amino acids: CASSYTQGFSYGYTF. The CDR3, as DNA: TGTGCCAGCAGTTACACACAGGGATTTTCCTATGGCTACACCTTC.